The rows below give T cell receptor beta chains drawn from one sample of a study of blood T cell repertoires in COVID-19. Sequencing used immunoSEQ multiplex PCR; TCRdb keeps in-frame clones, though not all of them. Found here are 200,000 to 250,000 clones, around four fifths of them singletons; the top ten hold less than 3%. The material sequenced was peripheral blood. The receptors derive from a man aged 45-60 years with active or convalescent COVID-19. Each CDR3 is given with its conserved first and last residue. Fields, in order: V gene, clone size, J gene, D gene, CDR3 length, CDR3 DNA, CDR3 protein. D genes are given only for firm matches. Rows give clone size only sometimes, using once, few, many, or a class for an expanded clone.

V: TRBV5-5
size: .
J: TRBJ1-2
D: .
length: 12
DNA: TGTGCCAGCAGCTTAGGTACAGATGGCTACACCTTC
CDR3: CASSLGTDGYTF

V: TRBV18
size: .
J: TRBJ1-4
D: .
length: 15
DNA: TGTGCCAGCTCACCAATCCGGGACTCTAATGAAAAACTGTTTTTT
CDR3: CASSPIRDSNEKLFF

V: TRBV7-9
size: .
J: TRBJ2-2
D: .
length: 15
DNA: TGTGCCAGCAGCTCGTCCCGGGACTTTGGAGGGGAGCTGTTTTTT
CDR3: CASSSSRDFGGELFF

V: TRBV7-7
size: .
J: TRBJ2-7
D: TRBD1
length: 14
DNA: TGTGCTAGCAGCTTAGACAGGGACTCCTACGAGCAGTACTTC
CDR3: CASSLDRDSYEQYF

V: TRBV2
size: once
J: TRBJ1-1
D: .
length: 14
DNA: TGTGCCAGCAGTGAAGAGGGGCTGAACACTGAAGCTTTCTTT
CDR3: CASSEEGLNTEAFF

V: TRBV9
size: .
J: TRBJ1-5
D: TRBD1
length: 19
DNA: TGTGCCAGCAGCCCCGTAGATTTGGACAGGGAAAGAGCCAATCAGCCCCAGCATTTT
CDR3: CASSPVDLDRERANQPQHF

V: TRBV5-1
size: .
J: TRBJ2-1
D: .
length: 14
DNA: TGCGCCAGCAGCTTGGATGGGCGTGGCTATGAGCAGTTCTTC
CDR3: CASSLDGRGYEQFF

V: TRBV5-4
size: .
J: TRBJ2-1
D: TRBD2
length: 16
DNA: TGTGCCAGCAGCGGAGGTGGGGTAGCGGGAGGGTATGAGCAGTTCTTC
CDR3: CASSGGGVAGGYEQFF

V: TRBV18
size: .
J: TRBJ1-2
D: .
length: 16
DNA: TGTGCCAGCTCGGGAACCGGGACAAGGACCTTCTATGGCTACACCTTC
CDR3: CASSGTGTRTFYGYTF

V: TRBV30
size: .
J: TRBJ2-7
D: .
length: 12
DNA: TGTGCCTGCGTTAAAGGGGGCTACGAGCAGTACTTC
CDR3: CACVKGGYEQYF

V: TRBV7-8
size: .
J: TRBJ2-4
D: .
length: 16
DNA: TGTGCCAGCAGCTCCCAGACAGTTCTAGCCAAAAACATTCAGTACTTC
CDR3: CASSSQTVLAKNIQYF

V: TRBV25-1
size: .
J: TRBJ2-3
D: TRBD2
length: 17
DNA: TGTGCCAGCAGTGACGAGACAAGCGGGAGGGTGGAAGATACGCAGTATTTT
CDR3: CASSDETSGRVEDTQYF

V: TRBV10-3
size: .
J: TRBJ2-3
D: TRBD2
length: 20
DNA: TGTGCCATCAGTGAGTCAATTAGCGGGGGGGCCCTTACTCCCACAGATACGCAGTATTTT
CDR3: CAISESISGGALTPTDTQYF

V: TRBV9
size: .
J: TRBJ1-1
D: .
length: 13
DNA: TGTGCCAGCAGCGTACTGACATCTTCCGAAGCTTTCTTT
CDR3: CASSVLTSSEAFF

V: TRBV19
size: .
J: TRBJ2-1
D: TRBD2
length: 16
DNA: TGTGCCAGTAGTCCCCGGGGACTAGCGGGAAGGGATGAGCAGTTCTTC
CDR3: CASSPRGLAGRDEQFF

V: TRBV5-1
size: .
J: TRBJ1-6
D: TRBD1
length: 17
DNA: TGCGCCTGCAGCTCGTGGGCTCGGACAGGGCGAGGCGCACCCCTCCACTTT
CDR3: CACSSWARTGRGAPLHF

V: TRBV7-9
size: .
J: TRBJ2-5
D: .
length: 12
DNA: TGTGCCAGCAGTACAGTCCAAGAGACCCAGTACTTC
CDR3: CASSTVQETQYF

V: TRBV11-2
size: .
J: TRBJ2-6
D: .
length: 15
DNA: TGTGCCAGCAGCTTATCGGTGTCTGGGGCCAACGTCCTGACTTTC
CDR3: CASSLSVSGANVLTF

V: TRBV7-9
size: .
J: TRBJ1-6
D: TRBD1
length: 16
DNA: TGTGCCAGCAGCCGTACAGGGGGCTCCTATAATTCACCCCTCCACTTT
CDR3: CASSRTGGSYNSPLHF

V: TRBV10-2
size: .
J: TRBJ2-1
D: TRBD1
length: 14
DNA: TGCGCCAGCAGTTACAGGGGGCAATACAATGAGCAGTTCTTC
CDR3: CASSYRGQYNEQFF

V: TRBV18
size: .
J: TRBJ2-6
D: TRBD1
length: 18
DNA: TGTGCCAGCTCACCACGGGACAGGGTGTTGGCTGGGGCCAACGTCCTGACTTTC
CDR3: CASSPRDRVLAGANVLTF

V: TRBV28
size: .
J: TRBJ1-2
D: TRBD1
length: 14
DNA: TGTGCCAGCAGTTTAGGACAGGTGACATATGGCTACACCTTC
CDR3: CASSLGQVTYGYTF

V: TRBV5-4
size: .
J: TRBJ1-2
D: .
length: 14
DNA: TGTGCCAGCAGCTTGGCCGAAAACATGTGGGGCTACACCTTC
CDR3: CASSLAENMWGYTF

V: TRBV5-4
size: .
J: TRBJ2-1
D: TRBD1
length: 15
DNA: TGTGCCAGCAGCTTGGGGGGACAGGGGGCTGGTGAGCAGTTCTTC
CDR3: CASSLGGQGAGEQFF

V: TRBV5-1
size: once
J: TRBJ2-5
D: .
length: 13
DNA: TGCGCCAGCAGCTTCCTCCCCCGGGAGACCCAGTACTTC
CDR3: CASSFLPRETQYF

V: TRBV7-2
size: .
J: TRBJ2-3
D: TRBD2
length: 18
DNA: TGTGCCAGCAGCTTATATCCGAGTTCGGGACTAGGAGGAGATACGCAGTATTTT
CDR3: CASSLYPSSGLGGDTQYF

V: TRBV10-3
size: .
J: TRBJ1-2
D: TRBD1
length: 16
DNA: TGTGCCATCAGTGAGCCGGGACAGGGGCCGTGGTATGGCTACACCTTC
CDR3: CAISEPGQGPWYGYTF

V: TRBV6-5
size: .
J: TRBJ2-1
D: TRBD1
length: 14
DNA: TGTGCCAGCAGGGGACAGGGAGGTTACAATGAGCAGTTCTTC
CDR3: CASRGQGGYNEQFF

V: TRBV2
size: .
J: TRBJ1-5
D: TRBD1
length: 18
DNA: TGTGCCAGCAGTGAAGACCGAACAACAGGGGAATCTGGTCAGCCCCAGCATTTT
CDR3: CASSEDRTTGESGQPQHF

V: TRBV11-3
size: .
J: TRBJ2-3
D: TRBD2
length: 17
DNA: TGTGCCAGCAGCCCCCAAGGACTAGTCGGTTCAGAAGATACGCAGTATTTT
CDR3: CASSPQGLVGSEDTQYF

V: TRBV4-3
size: .
J: TRBJ2-1
D: TRBD2
length: 14
DNA: TGCGCCAGCAGCCAAGGTCCGGGGGGGAATGAGCAGTTCTTC
CDR3: CASSQGPGGNEQFF

V: TRBV7-2
size: once
J: TRBJ2-1
D: TRBD2
length: 17
DNA: TGTGCCAGCAGCTTGGGGGGGCTAGCGGGAGGCTACAATGAGCAGTTCTTC
CDR3: CASSLGGLAGGYNEQFF

V: TRBV24-1
size: .
J: TRBJ1-1
D: .
length: 15
DNA: TGTGCCACCCGTCCGGGAGGCCGACCAAACACTGAAGCTTTCTTT
CDR3: CATRPGGRPNTEAFF

V: TRBV5-1
size: .
J: TRBJ2-7
D: TRBD2
length: 15
DNA: TGCGCCAGCAGCCAGGCACCCGGGACTAGCCAGGAGCAGTACTTC
CDR3: CASSQAPGTSQEQYF

V: TRBV29-1
size: few
J: TRBJ1-1
D: .
length: 15
DNA: TGCAGCGTTGAAAAGCGGCAGTCCCTGAACACTGAAGCTTTCTTT
CDR3: CSVEKRQSLNTEAFF

V: TRBV5-1
size: once
J: TRBJ2-7
D: TRBD2
length: 13
DNA: TGCGCCAGCAGCTTGGGACTAGCGGGAGACGAGTACTTC
CDR3: CASSLGLAGDEYF

V: TRBV6-2/TRBV6-3
size: .
J: TRBJ2-7
D: TRBD2
length: 16
DNA: TGTGCCAGCAGCCTACGACTAGCGGGGGCCCCCTACGAGCAGTACTTC
CDR3: CASSLRLAGAPYEQYF

V: TRBV6-1
size: .
J: TRBJ1-1
D: .
length: 14
DNA: TGTGCCAGCAGTGAATGGCGGGATAGCACTGAAGCTTTCTTT
CDR3: CASSEWRDSTEAFF

V: TRBV10-1
size: .
J: TRBJ1-1
D: .
length: 14
DNA: TGCGCCAGCTCTCGGGACATCTTGAACACTGAAGCTTTCTTT
CDR3: CASSRDILNTEAFF

V: TRBV7-7
size: few
J: TRBJ1-3
D: TRBD1
length: 14
DNA: TGTGCTAGCAGCCCCGGGACAGGGGGGGACACCATATATTTT
CDR3: CASSPGTGGDTIYF

V: TRBV7-8
size: once
J: TRBJ1-2
D: .
length: 16
DNA: TGTGCCAGCAGCTTGCGGGGCCAGGGTAGGGTTGGAGGCTACACCTTC
CDR3: CASSLRGQGRVGGYTF

V: TRBV15
size: .
J: TRBJ2-1
D: TRBD2
length: 16
DNA: TGTGCCACCAGCACGTGGACTAGCGGGAGTGAGGATGAGCAGTTCTTC
CDR3: CATSTWTSGSEDEQFF

V: TRBV6-5
size: .
J: TRBJ2-7
D: TRBD2
length: 15
DNA: TGTGCCAGTTACTTTTATAGCGGGGGGGTACCCGAGCAGTACTTC
CDR3: CASYFYSGGVPEQYF

V: TRBV11-3
size: .
J: TRBJ2-2
D: TRBD1
length: 17
DNA: TGTGCCAGCAGCTCCCCACAGGGGGCTCAGGACACCGGGGAGCTGTTTTTT
CDR3: CASSSPQGAQDTGELFF